These 30 T cell receptor beta chains came from one sample sequenced in a study of T cell repertoires in cytomegalovirus infection. TCRdb itself ran the reads through MiXCR, one entry per CDR3 protein. The repertoire has some 920,000 distinct CDR3 sequences, around 30% of them found once; the top ten carry around an eighth. No antigen has been identified for these receptors. The source was cultured CD8+ T cells from PBMCs, collected from culture after CMV antigen stimulation. These receptors came from a human donor in good health (CMV status not recorded). Some clones in this sample may be carry-over from other donors' samples.

This clonotype has only a few counts. This rearrangement joins TRBV6-5 to TRBJ1-3; 7 bases match TRBD1. CDR1 and CDR2 (germline): MNHEY, SVGAGI. Losses at the gene ends were 5 bases for V and 0 bases for J; bases not matched to a gene: 4. The CDR3 is 15 residues long. In DNA, the CDR3 is TGTGCCAGCAGTCCAGGGGGATTCTCTGGAAACACCATATATTTT. The encoded protein is CASSPGGFSGNTIYF.

The J gene is TRBJ2-3, the V gene TRBV27, with D possibly matching TRBD1 (6 bases). This CDR3 contains 14 residues. The germline V gene has CDR1 MNHEY and CDR2 SMNVEV (reference sequence). The V gene lost 1 base and the J gene lost 3 bases, with 8 bases spanning the gap. The DNA of the CDR3 is TGTGCCAGCAGTTTATACAGGGAGACAGATACGCAGTATTTT. Its translation is CASSLYRETDTQYF.

This rearrangement joins TRBV10-3 to TRBJ1-1; D is possibly TRBD1 (5 bases). Germline CDR1 reads ENHRY; CDR2 reads SYGVKD. The CDR3 is 14 residues long. V lost 3 bases, J lost 1 base, and 9 bases lay in between. DNA for the CDR3: TGTGCCATCAGTGACACCGGGGGGAACACTGAAGCTTTCTTT. Translation: CAISDTGGNTEAFF.

The CDR3 here is CASSFSGGETYEQYF. The CDR3 bases are TGCGCCAGCAGCTTTAGCGGGGGCGAAACCTACGAGCAGTACTTC. This chain joins TRBV5-1 and TRBJ2-7; 9 bases are shared with TRBD2. This CDR3 spans 15 amino acids. J lost 2 bases, V lost 2 bases, and 5 bases had no gene match. Germline V gene lookup returns CDR1 SGHRS and CDR2 YFSETQ.

There are a few counts of this clonotype. The chain recombines TRBV27 with TRBJ2-6; D unclear. This CDR3 contains 15 residues. Germline V gene lookup returns CDR1 MNHEY and CDR2 SMNVEV (reference sequence). The V end lost 5 bases, the J end lost 0 bases, and 8 bases lay between the germline ends. CDR3 loop: CASSPTASGANVLTF. In DNA, the CDR3 is TGTGCCAGCAGTCCCACAGCCTCTGGGGCCAACGTCCTGACTTTC.

The chain carries TRBV7-9 and TRBJ2-7; TRBD2 might be the D (6 bases). V was trimmed by 7 bases and J by 5 bases, leaving 12 bases between them. CDR3 length: 12 residues. Germline CDR1 SEHNR, CDR2 FQNEAQ (reference sequence). CDR3 residues: CASTAGPDEQYV. Here the CDR3 DNA reads TGTGCCAGCACCGCGGGACCCGACGAGCAGTACGTC.

The chain is built from TRBV4-3 and TRBJ1-5; D unclear. Per germline, CDR1 LGHNA and CDR2 YSLEER. The CDR3 extends over 17 amino acids. The V gene lost 0 bases and the J gene lost 4 bases, with 16 bases spanning the gap. The CDR3 is CASSQEGWVEGNQPQHF. The DNA for the CDR3 is TGCGCCAGCAGCCAAGAGGGTTGGGTAGAAGGGAATCAGCCCCAGCATTTT.

This clonotype was counted between two and nine times. The chain recombines TRBV7-9 with TRBJ2-7; 9 bases match TRBD1. V lost 2 bases and J lost 1; bases outside the gene matches: 3. Germline loops: CDR1 SEHNR, CDR2 FQNEAQ (reference sequence). This CDR3 spans 15 amino acids. The CDR3 sequence: CASSLRDRDSYEQYV. Here the CDR3 DNA reads TGTGCCAGCAGCTTACGGGACAGGGATTCCTACGAGCAGTACGTC.

This clonotype was seen at least ten times. V and J are TRBV7-9 and TRBJ1-2; weak D call: TRBD1 (6 bases). The CDR3 contains 13 residues. V lost 3 bases and J 4 bases, leaving 9 bases between the germline ends. Germline V lookup: CDR1 SEHNR, CDR2 FQNEAQ (reference sequence). The CDR3 spells CASSFTDSYGYTF. CDR3 in DNA: TGTGCCAGCAGCTTTACGGACAGCTATGGCTACACCTTC.

This chain connects TRBV2 to TRBJ2-3; D unclear. The CDR3 runs 15 residues. V shed 1 base and J shed 1 base, with 9 bases lying between them. Germline V CDR1 and CDR2: SNHLY, FYNNEI. CDR3: CASSEEGRGTDTQYF. CDR3 DNA sequence: TGTGCCAGCAGTGAAGAAGGGCGCGGCACAGATACGCAGTATTTT.

This chain uses TRBV28 with TRBJ1-1, with D unresolved. Germline V gives CDR1 MDHEN, CDR2 SYDVKM. This CDR3 spans 12 amino acids. V lost 6 bases and J lost 7, with 12 bases in between. The DNA of the CDR3 is TGTGCCAGCAGCCACCGGGCCGTTGAAGCTTTCTTT. Amino acid sequence: CASSHRAVEAFF.

This rearrangement joins TRBV5-1 to TRBJ2-5; 8 bases map to TRBD2. CDR3 length equals 18 residues. Germline V gene lookup returns CDR1 SGHRS and CDR2 YFSETQ. Losses at the gene ends were 0 bases for V and 4 bases for J; bases not matched to a gene: 14. CDR3 DNA sequence: TGCGCCAGCAGCTTGGTATCTAGCGGGTCCTTTGGGATAGAGACCCAGTACTTC. This translates into CASSLVSSGSFGIETQYF.

This clonotype was detected a few times. The chain employs TRBV3-1 and TRBJ2-2, with D perhaps TRBD1 or TRBD2 (5 bases each). Germline CDR1 reads LGHDT; CDR2 reads YNNKEL (reference sequence). This CDR3 is built from 15 residues. V shed 0 bases and J shed 3 bases, with 8 bases lying between them. The CDR3 DNA reads TGTGCCAGCAGCCAAGAAGGGGACGACACCGGGGAGCTGTTTTTT. Translated: CASSQEGDDTGELFF.

On this clonotype: This may stem from a read error, because a much larger clone lies one nucleotide away. The V gene is TRBV7-4, the J gene TRBJ2-7, with unresolved D. The CDR3 totals 11 residues. Germline V CDR1 and CDR2: SGHVT, SQSDAQ. The CDR3 DNA follows: TGTGTCAGCAGCGTCCTCTACGAGCAGTACGTC. Translating gives CVSSVLYEQYV.

This clonotype was counted at least ten times. This chain links TRBV7-2 with TRBJ1-1; D is unclear. CDR3 size: 13 residues. Germline lookup yields CDR1 SGHTA and CDR2 FQGNSA. V lost 5 bases, J lost 3 bases, and 10 bases lay in between. The CDR3 nucleotides read TGTGCCAGCAGCCGGGGTCCGGACACTGAAGCTTTCTTT. Its protein is CASSRGPDTEAFF.

This chain uses TRBV10-3 with TRBJ2-7; the D gene is possibly TRBD2 (7 bases). The CDR3 extends over 13 amino acids. With 3 bases removed from V and 5 bases from J, the gap between germline ends came to 11 bases. Germline CDR1 is ENHRY and CDR2 is SYGVKD. The CDR3 is CAISDGGPNEQYV. CDR3 coding DNA: TGTGCCATCAGTGACGGGGGGCCCAACGAGCAGTACGTC.

With regard to this clonotype: The junction does not match germline at one end; this may be a read error. The rearrangement links TRBV7-6 to TRBJ2-2, with D perhaps being TRBD1 or TRBD2 (5 bases each). Germline CDR1 is SGHVS and CDR2 is FNYEAQ. The CDR3 totals 16 residues. The CDR3 DNA reads TGTGCCAGCAACTTAGCGCCGGACACCCTCACCGGGGAGCTGTTTTTT. It codes for CASNLAPDTLTGELFF.

This chain uses TRBV2 with TRBJ2-1; TRBD2 matches at 14 bases. Germline trimming cut 5 bases from V and 3 bases from J; bases unmatched to any gene: 9. Per the germline V gene, CDR1 is SNHLY and CDR2 is FYNNEI. The CDR3 has 18 amino acids. CDR3 DNA sequence: TGTGCCAGCAGTCTACCGACTAGCGGGGGGGTAAGCTACAATGAGCAGTTCTTC. Its protein is CASSLPTSGGVSYNEQFF.

The sample holds a few counts of this clonotype. The V and J genes are TRBV7-9 and TRBJ2-5; 8 positions match TRBD2. Germline assignment: CDR1 SEHNR and CDR2 FQNEAQ (reference sequence). With V trimmed by 5 bases and J by 2 bases, 4 bases remained unmatched. This CDR3 comprises 14 residues. CDR3 in DNA: TGTGCCAGCAGCCGCGGGGGGCCTCAAGAGACCCAGTACTTC. Its translation is CASSRGGPQETQYF.

In its sample, this clonotype was seen a few times. The chain has TRBV7-9 and TRBJ2-1; 9 bases line up with TRBD2. CDR1 SEHNR and CDR2 FQNEAQ come from the germline V gene (reference sequence). The junction had 17 bases not matched to a gene; V was cut back by 8 bases and J by 0 bases. The CDR3 spans 19 residues. The CDR3: CASLSWGGRVSSSYNEQFF. The CDR3, as DNA: TGTGCCAGCCTTTCATGGGGCGGGAGGGTCTCTAGCTCCTACAATGAGCAGTTCTTC.

For this clonotype: It may be a read error: a sequence one base away is much more abundant. The V call is TRBV7-6, the J call TRBJ2-5; D is undetermined. The CDR3 consists of 15 residues. The germline gives CDR1 SGHVS, CDR2 FNYEAQ. Trimming stripped 8 bases from V and 1 base from J, with 17 bases between. CDR3 DNA sequence: TGTGCCAGCGGCAACAAACACCTCGCCCAAGAGACCCAGTACTTC. Residues: CASGNKHLAQETQYF.

V is TRBV4-2 and J is TRBJ1-5; D call uncertain. Trimming cost V 2 bases and J 2 bases, with 10 bases left between them. Germline values: CDR1 LGHNA, CDR2 YNFKEQ. The CDR3 is made up of 15 amino acids. CDR3 coding DNA: TGTGCCAGCAGCCAAAAACCGGGAGGCAATCAGCCCCAGCATTTT. Encoded protein: CASSQKPGGNQPQHF.

The chain carries TRBV7-8 and TRBJ2-5, with 7 bases fitting TRBD2. This CDR3 has 14 amino acids. The V gene's germline CDR1 is SGHVS and CDR2 FQNEAQ. The ends lost 8 bases at V and 0 bases at J; junction bases unmatched: 6. The CDR3 nucleotides are TGTGCCAGCCTGCGAGCGGGACACCAAGAGACCCAGTACTTC. It translates to CASLRAGHQETQYF.

This chain connects TRBV9 to TRBJ2-5; the match to TRBD1 covers 10 bases. The CDR3 contains 17 residues. After removal of 3 bases from V and 4 bases from J, the junction contained 12 bases not matched to a gene. Germline values: CDR1 SGDLS, CDR2 YYNGEE. For the CDR3, the DNA is TGTGCCAGCAGCGCCGCTTCGGGACAGGGGTCGGGAGAGACCCAGTACTTC. Its protein product is CASSAASGQGSGETQYF.

J is TRBJ2-5 and V is TRBV6-1; D not certain. Per the germline V gene, CDR1 is MNHNS and CDR2 is SASEGT. The germline V and J ends were trimmed by 3 bases and 3 bases, with 17 bases remaining between them. The length of the CDR3 is 16 residues. This CDR3 reads CASSDEWMGSKETQYF. The CDR3 nucleotides read TGTGCCAGCAGTGATGAGTGGATGGGGTCCAAAGAGACCCAGTACTTC.

The chain joins TRBV6-2 or TRBV6-3 to TRBJ2-7; D possibly corresponds to TRBD2 (5 bases). V shed 3 bases and J shed 5 bases, with 11 bases lying between them. This CDR3 comprises 13 residues. The germline V gene has CDR1 MNHEY and CDR2 SVGEGT. The CDR3 loop reads CASSYYPGNEQYV. The CDR3 coding sequence is TGTGCCAGCAGTTATTATCCGGGGAACGAGCAGTACGTC.

The table lists this clonotype with many counts. This chain links TRBV7-2 with TRBJ2-3; D is possibly TRBD2 (6 bases). Germline CDR1 reads SGHTA; CDR2 reads FQGNSA. V lost 5 bases and J 2 bases, leaving 11 bases between the germline ends. The CDR3 is 14 amino acids. The CDR3 DNA reads as TGTGCCAGCAGCCTCGGACTATACACAGATACGCAGTATTTT. Residues: CASSLGLYTDTQYF.

The sample holds a few counts of this clonotype. The rearrangement joins TRBV9 to TRBJ1-4; 7 bases match TRBD1. The CDR3 consists of 15 residues. CDR1 SGDLS and CDR2 YYNGEE come from the germline V gene. The J segment lost 4 bases and the V segment lost 3 bases, leaving 6 bases of the junction unmatched. The CDR3 sequence: CASSATGTDNEKLFF. CDR3 in DNA: TGTGCCAGCAGCGCCACCGGGACAGATAATGAAAAACTGTTTTTT. The whole variable domain, filled in from reference TRBV9 and TRBJ1-4, reads DSGVTQTPKHLITATGQRVTLRCSPRSGDLSVYWYQQSLDQGLQFLIQYYNGEERAKGNILERFSAQQFPDLHSELNLSSLELGDSALYFCASSATGTDNEKLFFGSGTQLSVL.

This clonotype was counted between two and nine times. The chain uses TRBV6-5 and TRBJ1-1; D gene ambiguous. The ends were cut back, 6 bases at V and 2 bases at J, with 16 bases in the middle. CDR3 size: 15 residues. Germline V gene data show CDR1 as MNHEY and CDR2 as SVGAGI. In DNA form, the CDR3 reads TGTGCCAGCAGCGACGAGGGTTGGGCAAACACTGAAGCTTTCTTT. This gives the protein CASSDEGWANTEAFF.

The table lists this clonotype with a few counts. The chain joins TRBV20-1 to TRBJ2-5, with 7 bases lining up with TRBD2. Germline-derived CDR1 and CDR2 are DFQATT and SNEGSKA (reference sequence). There are 12 residues in the CDR3. Unmatched junction bases numbered 6, after V lost 6 bases and J lost 5 bases. CDR3 nucleotides: TGCAGTGCCTTGGACGGGGGGGAGACCCAGTACTTC. It encodes CSALDGGETQYF.